The 28 T cell receptor beta chains below come from one sample, sequenced in a study of CD8 T cells in ankylosing spondylitis. Points from the study as a whole: Seemingly characteristic of ankylosing spondylitis blood was a TCR beta motif consisting of about 8 highly homologous variants.

TCRdb fed the 5' RACE reads into MiXCR, producing one record per CDR3 protein. Found here are approximately 300,000 distinct CDR3 sequences, 7% to 9% of them singletons; the top ten hold approximately 14%. Antigens of these TCRs are unknown. Sequences were obtained from blood, either unsorted or a sorted T cell fraction (not recorded which). The origin of the receptors is a male donor with ankylosing spondylitis.

This clonotype has only a few counts. The chain couples TRBV7-2 to TRBJ1-5; D remains ambiguous. V lost 5 bases to trimming and J lost 11 bases, with 16 bases between them. The CDR3 spans 13 residues. Germline CDR1 SGHTA, CDR2 FQGNSA. The CDR3 reads CASSLRAPGAQHF. In DNA form, the CDR3 reads TGTGCCAGCAGCCTCCGGGCCCCCGGGGCCCAGCATTTT. Based on the CDR3 plus reference TRBV7-2 and TRBJ1-5, the full variable domain is GAGVSQSPSNKVTEKGKDVELRCDPISGHTALYWYRQSLGQGLEFLIYFQGNSAPDKSGLPSDRFSAERTGGSVSTLTIQRTQQEDSAVYLCASSLRAPGAQHFGDGTRLSIL.

This clonotype was seen a few times. This chain uses TRBV2 with TRBJ1-6, with D perhaps TRBD1 (6 bases). The germline CDR1 and CDR2 sequences are SNHLY and FYNNEI. Trimming removed 2 bases from V and 7 bases from J, with 12 bases in between. The CDR3 spans 15 residues. The CDR3 bases are TGTGCCAGCAGTGAACGGGCAGGGGAAAATTCACCCCTCCACTTT. Its translation is CASSERAGENSPLHF.

The V gene is TRBV27, the J gene TRBJ2-7; a weak D match, TRBD1 (6 bases). The CDR3 runs to 15 residues. The V end lost 3 bases, the J end lost 2 bases, and 14 bases lay between the germline ends. Per the germline V gene, CDR1 is MNHEY and CDR2 is SMNVEV (reference sequence). CDR3 DNA: TGTGCCAGCAGTTTTTACAGGGCCGGTGCCTACGAGCAGTACTTC. Amino acid sequence: CASSFYRAGAYEQYF.

The J gene is TRBJ2-1, the V gene TRBV20-1, with no clear D. The CDR3 is 18 amino acids. Germline V gene lookup returns CDR1 DFQATT and CDR2 SNEGSKA (reference sequence). Trimming removed 6 bases from V and 1 base from J, with 25 bases in between. In DNA, the CDR3 is TGCAGTGCCCAGCCTCCTGGCGTCTCGATCCTTTCCTACAATGAGCAGTTCTTC. Translation: CSAQPPGVSILSYNEQFF.

In its sample, this clonotype was seen many times. This chain uses TRBV5-1 with TRBJ1-1; D call uncertain. V lost 2 bases and J 1 base, leaving 9 bases between the germline ends. This CDR3 comprises 14 residues. The germline gives CDR1 SGHRS, CDR2 YFSETQ. This chain's CDR3 is CASSLPDPNTEAFF. The CDR3 DNA reads as TGCGCCAGCAGCTTACCCGACCCGAACACTGAAGCTTTCTTT.

This clonotype was found many times. The genes are TRBV12-3 or TRBV12-4 and TRBJ2-2, with 12 bases aligning to TRBD2. The CDR3 contains 16 residues. The trim removed 2 bases at V and 6 bases at J, leaving 4 bases unmatched. The CDR3 region has the DNA TGTGCCAGCAGTTTACTAGCGGGAGGGGCGGCCGGGGAGCTGTTTTTT. It yields the protein CASSLLAGGAAGELFF.

The rearrangement links TRBV6-2 or TRBV6-3 to TRBJ1-5, with no clear D. CDR1 and CDR2 from the germline V gene are MNHEY and SVGEGT. This CDR3 is built from 11 residues. The germline V and J ends were trimmed by 9 bases and 7 bases, with 10 bases remaining between them. CDR3 sequence: CASGRAQPQHF. The CDR3 DNA reads TGTGCCAGTGGCCGGGCACAGCCCCAGCATTTT.

The chain couples TRBV29-1 to TRBJ1-4; 10 positions agree with TRBD1. CDR3 length equals 14 residues. V was pared by 7 bases and J by 6 bases, with 8 bases of the junction left unmatched. Germline CDR1 is SQVTM and CDR2 is ANQGSEA. The CDR3 DNA is TGCAGCGCTTTTCGAGGACAGGGGGATGAAAAACTGTTTTTT. It yields the protein CSAFRGQGDEKLFF.

This clonotype was recorded a few times. The junction differs from germline at one of its ends, possibly a read error. This sequence joins TRBV5-1 and TRBJ2-1, with unresolved D. This CDR3 has 13 amino acids. Germline V gives CDR1 SGHRS, CDR2 YFSETQ. The CDR3 nucleotides read TGCGCCAGCAGCTCCCCCTCCCACAATGAGCAGTTCTTC. It codes for CASSSPSHNEQFF.

This clonotype occurred many times. This rearrangement joins TRBV3-1 to TRBJ2-5, with D tentatively TRBD2 (6 bases). The length of the CDR3 is 15 residues. Trimming left V 0 bases short and J 2 bases short, with 10 bases between. Per germline, CDR1 LGHDT and CDR2 YNNKEL (reference sequence). In DNA, the CDR3 is TGTGCCAGCAGCCAAGATAGGCTAGCGCAAGAGACCCAGTACTTC. Translated, it gives CASSQDRLAQETQYF.

Ten or more counts support this clonotype. CDR3 region: CASSVGTSGILEQYF. The DNA for the CDR3 is TGTGCCAGCAGCGTGGGGACTAGCGGGATTCTCGAGCAGTACTTC. This chain links TRBV9 with TRBJ2-7; 13 bases fit TRBD2. The CDR3 totals 15 residues. The J segment lost 6 bases and the V segment lost 2 bases, leaving 5 bases of the junction unmatched. The germline V gene encodes CDR1 SGDLS and CDR2 YYNGEE.

This clonotype occurred many times. The chain joins TRBV5-1 to TRBJ2-2, with 11 bases fitting TRBD1. CDR1 SGHRS and CDR2 YFSETQ come from the germline V gene. J lost 5 bases, V lost 4 bases, and 16 bases had no gene match. CDR3 size: 19 residues. The DNA of the CDR3 is TGCGCCAGCAGCCTGGGACCGGACAGGGGGCTTTTGGGAACCGGGGAGCTGTTTTTT. Protein product: CASSLGPDRGLLGTGELFF.

The sample holds many counts of this clonotype. The gene calls are TRBV5-5 and TRBJ2-7, with 9 bases fitting TRBD1. In germline, CDR1 is SGHKS, CDR2 YYEKEE (reference sequence). The CDR3 runs to 15 residues. The V segment lost 6 bases and the J segment 6 bases; nucleotides outside the gene matches: 13. CDR3 protein: CASTLVTGGWSEQYF. DNA for the CDR3: TGTGCCAGCACCCTTGTTACAGGGGGCTGGTCCGAGCAGTACTTC. Full variable domain (remainder filled in from reference TRBV5-5 and TRBJ2-7): DAGVTQSPTHLIKTRGQQVTLRCSPISGHKSVSWYQQVLGQGPQFIFQYYEKEERGRGNFPDRFSARQFPNYSSELNVNALLLGDSALYLCASTLVTGGWSEQYFGPGTRLTVT.

The chain links TRBV7-9 to TRBJ2-2, with D possibly matching TRBD1 (6 bases). V gave up 6 bases and J gave up 4 bases, with 15 bases separating them. The CDR3 runs 15 residues. Looked up from germline, CDR1 is SEHNR and CDR2 is FQNEAQ (reference sequence). In DNA, the CDR3 is TGTGCCAGCAGAAACGATACAGGGCCCACCGGGGAGCTGTTTTTT. Translation: CASRNDTGPTGELFF.

The rearrangement joins TRBV28 to TRBJ2-7, with a possible D match to TRBD2 (5 bases). Germline loops: CDR1 MDHEN, CDR2 SYDVKM. V gave up 6 bases and J gave up 5 bases, with 20 bases separating them. The CDR3 spans 15 residues. CDR3 protein: CASRPQAVRFHEQYF. CDR3 bases: TGTGCCAGCAGACCCCAAGCGGTCCGTTTTCACGAGCAGTACTTC.

This clonotype was found many times. The rearrangement joins TRBV4-1 to TRBJ2-3; no clear D. The CDR3 runs to 13 residues. The germline V gene has CDR1 MGHRA and CDR2 YSYEKL. V was cut by 4 bases and J by 0 bases, with 5 bases left in between. DNA of the CDR3: TGCGCCAGCAGCCGACCCAGCACAGATACGCAGTATTTT. This sequence encodes CASSRPSTDTQYF.

In its sample, this clonotype was seen a few times. The J gene is TRBJ2-1, the V gene TRBV20-1, with 7 positions matching TRBD2. Germline V gene data show CDR1 as DFQATT and CDR2 as SNEGSKA (reference sequence). The CDR3 totals 15 residues. J lost 0 bases, V lost 0 bases, and 2 bases had no gene match. The CDR3 DNA sequence: TGCAGTGCTAGAGAACTAGCGCTCTCCTACAATGAGCAGTTCTTC. Residues: CSARELALSYNEQFF.

This clonotype was observed many times. The chain combines TRBV5-1 with TRBJ2-1; 11 bases fit TRBD2. Germline V gene sequence: CDR1 SGHRS, CDR2 YFSETQ. The length of the CDR3 is 15 residues. With 10 bases clipped from V and 3 bases from J, the junction kept 9 bases outside the gene matches. Here the CDR3 DNA reads TGCGCCGGCTCCGTTAGCGGGGGGGTCTACAATGAGCAGTTCTTC. Translation: CAGSVSGGVYNEQFF.

At least ten counts were recorded for this clonotype. This sequence joins TRBV28 and TRBJ1-2, with 8 bases matching TRBD1. CDR1 and CDR2 from the germline V gene are MDHEN and SYDVKM. V lost 7 bases and J lost 5; bases outside the gene matches: 9. There are 14 residues in the CDR3. CDR3 in DNA: TGTGCCAGCACCCCGGACAGGGAGGGATATGGCTACACCTTC. Encoded protein: CASTPDREGYGYTF.

The chain is built from TRBV14 and TRBJ1-2, with D tentatively TRBD1 (6 bases). The CDR3 spans 14 residues. Germline CDR1 SGHDN, CDR2 FVKESK. V lost 4 bases and J 8 bases, leaving 17 bases between the germline ends. The chain's CDR3 is CASSPLDRIVGYTF. The CDR3 DNA reads TGTGCCAGCAGCCCCCTTGACAGGATTGTCGGCTACACCTTC.

This clonotype has more than one count but fewer than ten. DNA of the CDR3: TGTGCCATCAGTGGGGTTGAGACGAGCTATGGCTACACCTTC. It translates to CAISGVETSYGYTF. J is TRBJ1-2 and V is TRBV10-3; no firm D call. This CDR3 contains 14 residues. V lost 4 bases and J 4 bases, leaving 13 bases between the germline ends. Germline lookup yields CDR1 ENHRY and CDR2 SYGVKD.

The rearrangement links TRBV5-1 to TRBJ1-4, with D unresolved. Trimming removed 3 bases at V and 0 bases at J, with 9 bases between. The CDR3 is 15 amino acids. Germline V CDR1 and CDR2: SGHRS, YFSETQ. The CDR3 bases are TGCGCCAGCAGCTCCGACCTTGCAACTAATGAAAAACTGTTTTTT. Translated, it gives CASSSDLATNEKLFF.

This clonotype was recorded a few times. The rearrangement links TRBV28 to TRBJ1-5; unclear D gene. The V gene lost 3 bases and the J gene lost 5 bases, with 2 bases spanning the gap. Germline CDR1 MDHEN, CDR2 SYDVKM. The CDR3 length is 11 residues. CDR3 DNA sequence: TGTGCCAGCAGTTTTCATCAGCCCCAGCATTTT. This translates into CASSFHQPQHF.

In this sample, this clonotype turned up a few times. The chain joins TRBV27 to TRBJ2-2, with no clear D. Per the germline V gene, CDR1 is MNHEY and CDR2 is SMNVEV (reference sequence). V shed 5 bases and J shed 6 bases, with 10 bases lying between them. The CDR3 spans 13 residues. The DNA of the CDR3 is TGTGCCAGCAGTCCTCGGAATCCCGGGGAGCTGTTTTTT. Translation: CASSPRNPGELFF.

This clonotype was seen a few times. The rearrangement joins TRBV5-5 to TRBJ2-1; D may be TRBD1 or TRBD2 (5 bases each). Deletions cut 7 bases from V and 9 bases from J, with 17 bases between. CDR1 is SGHKS and CDR2 is YYEKEE in the germline V gene (reference sequence). This CDR3 comprises 13 residues. As DNA, the CDR3 is TGTGCCAGCGCCCTCGTAGGGACGGGTGAGCAGTTCTTC. Amino acid sequence: CASALVGTGEQFF. Full variable domain (missing parts from reference TRBV5-5 and TRBJ2-1): DAGVTQSPTHLIKTRGQQVTLRCSPISGHKSVSWYQQVLGQGPQFIFQYYEKEERGRGNFPDRFSARQFPNYSSELNVNALLLGDSALYLCASALVGTGEQFFGPGTRLTVL.

This clonotype was counted only a few times. The V call is TRBV20-1, the J call TRBJ1-2; 7 nucleotides agree with TRBD1. The CDR3 length is 14 residues. J gave up 5 bases and V 0 bases, and 6 bases lay outside the gene matches. Germline V CDR1 and CDR2: DFQATT, SNEGSKA (reference sequence). CDR3 coding DNA: TGCAGTGCTAGAGATCAGGGGACAGCTTATGGCTACACCTTC. This translates into CSARDQGTAYGYTF.

The genes are TRBV5-1 and TRBJ2-1; no clear D. The V gene lost 0 bases and the J gene lost 5 bases, with 6 bases spanning the gap. This CDR3 is built from 13 residues. Germline assignment: CDR1 SGHRS and CDR2 YFSETQ. Written as DNA, the CDR3 is TGCGCCAGCAGCTTGGGGGTCCACAATGAGCAGTTCTTC. This sequence encodes CASSLGVHNEQFF.

This chain connects TRBV10-3 to TRBJ2-3; D is possibly TRBD1 (5 bases). Germline CDR1 reads ENHRY; CDR2 reads SYGVKD. V lost 3 bases and J lost 0, with 10 bases in between. There are 15 residues in the CDR3. The DNA for the CDR3 is TGTGCCATCAGTGAAAGTGACAGTAGCACAGATACGCAGTATTTT. This encodes CAISESDSSTDTQYF.